This TCR beta chain was sequenced for a study of human T cells and chemical hapten exposure. Study-level findings and limits: There were significantly more large CDR3 similarity clusters among expanded TCRs than among controls.

The CDR3 is 14 residues long. In germline, CDR1 is SEHNR, CDR2 FQNEAQ (reference sequence). With 5 bases clipped from V and 5 bases from J, the junction kept 4 bases outside the gene matches. Time point given: patch test 3, about 24 weeks after DPC sensitization. Treatment denoted: therapeutic diphenylcyclopropenone sensitization with weekly scalp DPC. The study drew its donors from alopecia patients who were 18 to 70 years old and suitable for DPC. A single record per CDR3 protein comes from TCRdb applying MiXCR to the RACE reads. The sample holds roughly 71,000 distinct CDR3 sequences, over 8.5% seen once. In this sample, this clonotype turned up many times. Its antigen is as yet unknown.

The sequenced sample was whole blood, obtained in connection with sensitization to the hapten diphenylcyclopropenone (DPC). The TCR originated in a woman aged 50 to 65 with alopecia areata. Some clones in this sample may be carry-over from other donors' samples. The genes are TRBV7-9 and TRBJ1-4; TRBD1 matches at 8 bases. As DNA, the CDR3 is TGTGCCAGCAGCCCCGGACAGGGAAATGAAAAACTGTTTTTT. It is translated as CASSPGQGNEKLFF. The full variable domain, with the rest looked up from reference TRBV7-9 and TRBJ1-4, is DTGVSQNPRHKITKRGQNVTFRCDPISEHNRLYWYRQTLGQGPEFLTYFQNEAQLEKSRLLSDRFSAERPKGSFSTLEIQRTEQGDSAMYLCASSPGQGNEKLFFGSGTQLSVL.